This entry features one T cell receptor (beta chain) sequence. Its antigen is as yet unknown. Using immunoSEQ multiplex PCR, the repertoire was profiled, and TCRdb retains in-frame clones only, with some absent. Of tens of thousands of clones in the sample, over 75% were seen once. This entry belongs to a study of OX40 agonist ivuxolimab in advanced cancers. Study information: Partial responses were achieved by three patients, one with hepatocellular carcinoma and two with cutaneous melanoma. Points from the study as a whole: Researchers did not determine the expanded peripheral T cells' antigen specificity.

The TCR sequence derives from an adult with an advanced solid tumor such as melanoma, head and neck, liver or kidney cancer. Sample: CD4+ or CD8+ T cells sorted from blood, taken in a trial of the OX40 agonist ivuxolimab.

CDR3 loop: CASSLSHSNYEQYF. The CDR3 DNA is TGCGCCAGCAGCTTGTCACACTCTAATTACGAGCAGTACTTC. The V call is TRBV5-1, the J call TRBJ2-7; no clear D gene. The CDR3 runs 14 residues. Trimming stripped 1 base from V and 4 bases from J, with 12 bases between. Germline CDR1 is SGHRS and CDR2 is YFSETQ.